This paragraph reports one T cell receptor beta chain. Germline loops: CDR1 KGHSH, CDR2 LQKENI. With V trimmed by 3 bases and J by 5 bases, 8 bases remained unmatched. The CDR3 has 16 amino acids. This entry belongs to a study of PD-L1 blockade in urothelial cancer. As for the study in general: Male sex and bladder-origin urothelial cancer characterized about 85% of the roughly 30 patients. As for prior chemotherapy regimens, patients had received 0 to 3.

The time point here: peripheral blood 6 weeks after treatment start. Patients in the study were battling locally advanced or metastatic urothelial carcinoma. Clones were sequenced by immunoSEQ multiplex PCR, and TCRdb holds only the in-frame ones, with some missing. The table records some 120,000 clones, around nine tenths of them present only once. The clonotype comes from a man aged 55 to 70 with urothelial cancer. The source was PBMCs, collected around atezolizumab (anti-PD-L1) treatment. The V and J genes are TRBV18 and TRBJ1-4; 8 nucleotides agree with TRBD1. The CDR3 sequence is CASSPRPDRENEKLFF. CDR3 nucleotide sequence: TGTGCCAGCTCACCCCGGCCGGACAGGGAAAATGAAAAACTGTTTTTT.